The rows below give T cell receptor beta chains drawn from one sample of a study of control samples from healthy donors and cancer patients. Some clones are missing from TCRdb's copy, which holds only in-frame ones; the method was immunoSEQ multiplex PCR. The sample lists some 130,000 clones, approximately 92% seen once, with 5.5% in the top ten. Sequenced sample: blood. These receptors were obtained from a man younger than 35 in good health. CDR3s include the opening cysteine and the closing phenylalanine or tryptophan. A row's size may be missing; if present it is once, few, many or a size class.

TRBJ1-1	TRBV9	-	13	CASSVDWLSEAFF
TRBJ1-5	TRBV24-1	once	14	CATRGGIVGQPQHF
TRBJ1-2	TRBV29-1	-	11	CSAGGGYGYTF
TRBJ2-3	TRBV19	-	14	CASSSGPNTDTQYF
TRBJ1-2	TRBV2	-	13	CASRGLRVRGYTF
TRBJ1-3	TRBV19	-	13	CASKTRSGNTIYF
TRBJ1-1	TRBV27	once	15	CAQEGYRGRGTEAFF
TRBJ2-1	TRBV30	-	14	CASERGGFNNEQFF
TRBJ2-3	TRBV29-1	-	14	CSVARAAPTDTQYF
TRBJ2-1	TRBV5-1	-	13	CASTQQGLEEQFF
TRBJ1-3	TRBV5-6	-	16	CASSVGAGSSGNTIYF
TRBJ1-1	TRBV29-1	-	12	CSVGQGNTEAFF
TRBJ1-2	TRBV11-2	-	12	CASSRANYGYTF
TRBJ2-5	TRBV11-2	-	16	CASSLVALAGAETQYF
TRBJ2-1	TRBV4-1	-	17	CASSQEPPSGGANEQFF